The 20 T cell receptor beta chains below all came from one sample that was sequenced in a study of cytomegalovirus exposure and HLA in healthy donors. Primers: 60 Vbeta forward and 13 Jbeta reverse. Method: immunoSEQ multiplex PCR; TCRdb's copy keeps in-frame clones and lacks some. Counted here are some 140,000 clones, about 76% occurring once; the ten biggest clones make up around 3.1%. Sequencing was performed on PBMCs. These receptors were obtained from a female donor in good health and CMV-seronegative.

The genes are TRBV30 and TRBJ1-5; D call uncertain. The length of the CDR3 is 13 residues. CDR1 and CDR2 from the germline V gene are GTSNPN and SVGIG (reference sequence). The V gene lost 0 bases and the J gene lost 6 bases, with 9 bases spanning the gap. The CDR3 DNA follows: TGTGCCTGGAGTGTAGAGGGCGTTCAGCCCCAGCATTTT. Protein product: CAWSVEGVQPQHF. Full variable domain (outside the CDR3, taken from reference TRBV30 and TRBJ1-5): SQTIHQWPATLVQPVGSPLSLECTVEGTSNPNLYWYRQAAGRGLQLLFYSVGIGQISSEVPQNLSASRPQDRQFILSSKKLLLSDSGFYLCAWSVEGVQPQHFGDGTRLSIL.

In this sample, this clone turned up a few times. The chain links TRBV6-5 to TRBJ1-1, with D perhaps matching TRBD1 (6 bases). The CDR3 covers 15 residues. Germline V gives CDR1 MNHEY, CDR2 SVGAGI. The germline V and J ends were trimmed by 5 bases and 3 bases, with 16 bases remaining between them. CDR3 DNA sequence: TGTGCCAGCAGTACACTCTCAGGGGTCGACACTGAAGCTTTCTTT. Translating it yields CASSTLSGVDTEAFF.

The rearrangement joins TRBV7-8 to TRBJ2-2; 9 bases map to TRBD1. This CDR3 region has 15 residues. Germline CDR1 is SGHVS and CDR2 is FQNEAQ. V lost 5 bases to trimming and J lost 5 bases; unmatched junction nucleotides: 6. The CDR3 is CASSPNRGRTGELFF. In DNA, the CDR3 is TGTGCCAGCAGCCCAAACAGGGGGCGGACCGGGGAGCTGTTTTTT.

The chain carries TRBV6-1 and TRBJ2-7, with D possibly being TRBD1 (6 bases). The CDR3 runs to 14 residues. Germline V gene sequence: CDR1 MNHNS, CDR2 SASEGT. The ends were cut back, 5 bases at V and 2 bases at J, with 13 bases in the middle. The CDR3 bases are TGTGCCAGCAGTACCCAGACAGGAGCCTACGAGCAGTACTTC. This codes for CASSTQTGAYEQYF.

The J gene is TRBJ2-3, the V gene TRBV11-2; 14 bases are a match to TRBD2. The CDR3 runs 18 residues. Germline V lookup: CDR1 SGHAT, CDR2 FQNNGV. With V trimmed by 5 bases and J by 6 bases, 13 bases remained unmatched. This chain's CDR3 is CASSMGLAGALSGDTQYF. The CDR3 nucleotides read TGTGCCAGCAGCATGGGACTAGCGGGGGCGTTGAGTGGGGATACGCAGTATTTT.

CDR3 sequence (DNA): TGTGCCAGCAGCTTAGATACGGGAACTTATGGCTACACCTTC. Its translation is CASSLDTGTYGYTF. This chain connects TRBV7-2 to TRBJ1-2; D gene ambiguous. V was clipped by 1 base and J by 5 bases, with 11 bases between them. CDR1 is SGHTA, CDR2 FQGNSA, per germline. The CDR3 covers 14 residues.

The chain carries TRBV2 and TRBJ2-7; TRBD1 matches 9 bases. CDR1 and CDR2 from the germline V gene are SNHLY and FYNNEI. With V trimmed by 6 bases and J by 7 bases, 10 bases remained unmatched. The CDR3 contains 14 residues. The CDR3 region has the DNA TGTGCCAGCAGAACCGGGACAGGGAAAGTGGAGCAGTACTTC. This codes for CASRTGTGKVEQYF.

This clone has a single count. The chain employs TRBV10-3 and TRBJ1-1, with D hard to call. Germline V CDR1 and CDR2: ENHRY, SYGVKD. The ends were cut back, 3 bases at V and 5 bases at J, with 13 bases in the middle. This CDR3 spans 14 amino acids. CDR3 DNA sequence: TGTGCCATCAGTGATTTACTGACTGCAACTGAAGCTTTCTTT. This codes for CAISDLLTATEAFF.

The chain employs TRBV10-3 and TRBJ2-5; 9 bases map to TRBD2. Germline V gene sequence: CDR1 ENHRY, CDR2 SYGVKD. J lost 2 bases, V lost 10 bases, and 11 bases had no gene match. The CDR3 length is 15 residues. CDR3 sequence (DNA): TGTGCCACCCGGAGGGGGACTAGCCTACAAGAGACCCAGTACTTC. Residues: CATRRGTSLQETQYF.

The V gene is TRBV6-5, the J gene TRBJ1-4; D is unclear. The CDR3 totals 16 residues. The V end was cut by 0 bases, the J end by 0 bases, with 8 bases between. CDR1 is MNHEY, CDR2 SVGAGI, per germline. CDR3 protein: CASSYSIGATNEKLFF. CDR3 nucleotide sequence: TGTGCCAGCAGTTACTCGATCGGTGCAACTAATGAAAAACTGTTTTTT.

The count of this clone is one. CDR3 protein: CASRSLRSQETQYF. In DNA, the CDR3 is TGTGCCAGCAGGAGCCTCAGGTCCCAAGAGACCCAGTACTTC. The chain has TRBV7-8 and TRBJ2-5, with no clear D. This CDR3 spans 14 amino acids. Trimming removed 6 bases at V and 1 base at J, with 12 bases between. From germline, CDR1 is SGHVS and CDR2 FQNEAQ. Full variable domain (rest looked up from reference TRBV7-8 and TRBJ2-5): GAGVSQSPRYKVAKRGQDVALRCDPISGHVSLFWYQQALGQGPEFLTYFQNEAQLDKSGLPSDRFFAERPEGSVSTLKIQRTQQEDSAVYLCASRSLRSQETQYFGPGTRLLVL.

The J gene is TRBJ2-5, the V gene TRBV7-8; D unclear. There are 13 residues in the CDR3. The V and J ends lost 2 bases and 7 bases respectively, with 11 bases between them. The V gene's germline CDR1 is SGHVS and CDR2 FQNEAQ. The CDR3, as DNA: TGTGCCAGCAGCTTAAGCACTTCTGGGACCCAGTACTTC. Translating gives CASSLSTSGTQYF.

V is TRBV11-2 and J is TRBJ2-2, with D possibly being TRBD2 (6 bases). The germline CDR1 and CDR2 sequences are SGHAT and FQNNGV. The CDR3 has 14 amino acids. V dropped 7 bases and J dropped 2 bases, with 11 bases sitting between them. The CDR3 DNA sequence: TGTGCCAGCAAGCCGGGACTTAACACCGGGGAGCTGTTTTTT. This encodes CASKPGLNTGELFF. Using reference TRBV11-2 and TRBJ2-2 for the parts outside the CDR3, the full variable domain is EAGVAQSPRYKIIEKRQSVAFWCNPISGHATLYWYQQILGQGPKLLIQFQNNGVVDDSQLPKDRFSAERLKGVDSTLKIQPAKLEDSAVYLCASKPGLNTGELFFGEGSRLTVL.

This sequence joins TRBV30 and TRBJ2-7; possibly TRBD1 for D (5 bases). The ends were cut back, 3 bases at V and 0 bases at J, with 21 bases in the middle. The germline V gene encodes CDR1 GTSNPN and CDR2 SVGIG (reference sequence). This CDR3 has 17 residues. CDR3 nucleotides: TGTGCCTGGAGGCCGGGCTTGGGTCGGACAAGCTCCTACGAGCAGTACTTC. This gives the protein CAWRPGLGRTSSYEQYF.

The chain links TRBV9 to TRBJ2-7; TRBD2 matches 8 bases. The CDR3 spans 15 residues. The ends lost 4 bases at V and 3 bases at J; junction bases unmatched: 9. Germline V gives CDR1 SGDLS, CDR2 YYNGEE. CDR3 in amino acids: CASSPAGGGYYEQYF. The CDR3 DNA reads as TGTGCCAGCAGCCCCGCGGGGGGAGGGTACTACGAGCAGTACTTC.

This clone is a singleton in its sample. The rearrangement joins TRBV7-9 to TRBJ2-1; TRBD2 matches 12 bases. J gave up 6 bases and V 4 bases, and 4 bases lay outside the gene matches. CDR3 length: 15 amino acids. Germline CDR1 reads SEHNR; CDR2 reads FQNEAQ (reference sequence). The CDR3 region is CASSSGLAGTNEQFF. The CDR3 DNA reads TGTGCCAGCAGCTCCGGACTAGCGGGGACCAATGAGCAGTTCTTC.

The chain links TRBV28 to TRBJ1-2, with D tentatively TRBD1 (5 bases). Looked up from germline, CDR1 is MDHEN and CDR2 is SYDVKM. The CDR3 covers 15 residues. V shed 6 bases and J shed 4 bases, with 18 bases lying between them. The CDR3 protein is CASSPRGGGFYGYTF. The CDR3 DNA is TGTGCCAGCAGCCCCCGTGGGGGGGGATTCTATGGCTACACCTTC.

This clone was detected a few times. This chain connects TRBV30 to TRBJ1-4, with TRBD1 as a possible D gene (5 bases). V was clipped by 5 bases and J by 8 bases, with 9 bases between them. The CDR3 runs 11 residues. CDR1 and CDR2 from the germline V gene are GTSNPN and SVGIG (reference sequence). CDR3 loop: CAWGTREKLFF. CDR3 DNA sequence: TGTGCCTGGGGGACTCGGGAAAAACTGTTTTTT. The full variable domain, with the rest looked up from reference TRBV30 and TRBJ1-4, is SQTIHQWPATLVQPVGSPLSLECTVEGTSNPNLYWYRQAAGRGLQLLFYSVGIGQISSEVPQNLSASRPQDRQFILSSKKLLLSDSGFYLCAWGTREKLFFGSGTQLSVL.

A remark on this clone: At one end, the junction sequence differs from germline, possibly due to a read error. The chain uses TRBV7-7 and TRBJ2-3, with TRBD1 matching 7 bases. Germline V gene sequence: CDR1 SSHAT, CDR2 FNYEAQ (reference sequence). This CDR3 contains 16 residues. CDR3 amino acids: CASSSSDREGTDTQYF. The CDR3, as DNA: TGTGCTAGCAGCTCTTCTGACAGGGAAGGCACAGATACGCAGTATTTT.

The CDR3 loop is CASSSQGGSEQFF. CDR3 bases: TGTGCCAGCAGCTCCCAGGGGGGTAGTGAGCAGTTCTTC. The chain carries TRBV7-3 and TRBJ2-1, with D perhaps matching TRBD1 (7 bases). This CDR3 has 13 amino acids. V was trimmed by 4 bases and J by 9 bases, leaving 13 bases between them. CDR1 is SGHTA, CDR2 FQGTGA, per germline.